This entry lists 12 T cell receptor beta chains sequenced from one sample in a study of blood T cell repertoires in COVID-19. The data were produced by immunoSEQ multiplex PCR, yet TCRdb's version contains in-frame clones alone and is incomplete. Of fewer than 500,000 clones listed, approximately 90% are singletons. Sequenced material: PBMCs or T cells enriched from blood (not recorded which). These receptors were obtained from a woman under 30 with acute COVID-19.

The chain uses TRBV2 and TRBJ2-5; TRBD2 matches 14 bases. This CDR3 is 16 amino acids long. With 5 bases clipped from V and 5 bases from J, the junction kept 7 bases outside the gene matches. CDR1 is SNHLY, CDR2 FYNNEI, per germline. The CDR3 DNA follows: TGTGCCAGCAGTAAGACTAGCGGGAGGGTGAGGGAGACCCAGTACTTC. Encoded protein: CASSKTSGRVRETQYF.

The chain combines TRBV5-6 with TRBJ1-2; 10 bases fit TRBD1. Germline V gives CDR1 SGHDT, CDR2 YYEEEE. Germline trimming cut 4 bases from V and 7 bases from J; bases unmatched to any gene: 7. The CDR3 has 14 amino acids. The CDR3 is CASSPGQGSFGYTF. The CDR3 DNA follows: TGTGCCAGCAGCCCGGGACAGGGGTCCTTTGGCTACACCTTC.

The CDR3 loop reads CASSATGDGELFF. Here the CDR3 DNA reads TGTGCCAGCTCAGCAACAGGGGACGGGGAGCTGTTTTTT. This chain links TRBV18 with TRBJ2-2; TRBD1 matches at 7 bases. The junction had 4 bases not matched to a gene; V was cut back by 5 bases and J by 7 bases. The length of the CDR3 is 13 residues. In germline, CDR1 is KGHSH, CDR2 LQKENI. Based on the CDR3 plus reference TRBV18 and TRBJ2-2, the full variable domain is NAGVMQNPRHLVRRRGQEARLRCSPMKGHSHVYWYRQLPEEGLKFMVYLQKENIIDESGMPKERFSAEFPKEGPSILRIQQVVRGDSAAYFCASSATGDGELFFGEGSRLTVL.

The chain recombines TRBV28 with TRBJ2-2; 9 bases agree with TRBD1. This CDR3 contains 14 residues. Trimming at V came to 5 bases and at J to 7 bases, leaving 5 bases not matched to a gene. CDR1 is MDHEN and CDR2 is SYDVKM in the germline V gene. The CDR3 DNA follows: TGTGCCAGCAGTACAGGGGGCGCAAGCGGGGAGCTGTTTTTT. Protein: CASSTGGASGELFF.

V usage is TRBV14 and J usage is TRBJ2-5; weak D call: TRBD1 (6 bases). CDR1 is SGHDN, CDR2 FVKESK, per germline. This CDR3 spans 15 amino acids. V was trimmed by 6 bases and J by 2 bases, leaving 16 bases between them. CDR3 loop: CASRPDSGTQETQYF. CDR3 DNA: TGTGCCAGCAGACCTGACTCCGGGACACAAGAGACCCAGTACTTC.

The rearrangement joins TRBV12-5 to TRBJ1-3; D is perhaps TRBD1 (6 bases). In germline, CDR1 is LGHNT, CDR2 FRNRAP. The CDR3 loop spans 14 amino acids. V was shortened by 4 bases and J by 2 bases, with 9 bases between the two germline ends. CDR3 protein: CASGWGGAGNTIYF. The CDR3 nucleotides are TGTGCTAGTGGTTGGGGGGGCGCTGGAAACACCATATATTTT.

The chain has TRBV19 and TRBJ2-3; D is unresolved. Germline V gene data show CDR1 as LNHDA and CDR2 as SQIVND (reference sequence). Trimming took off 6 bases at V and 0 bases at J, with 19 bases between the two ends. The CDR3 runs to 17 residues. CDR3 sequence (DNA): TGTGCCAGTAGCAAAAAAAAGTACTCCCTTAGCACAGATACGCAGTATTTT. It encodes CASSKKKYSLSTDTQYF.

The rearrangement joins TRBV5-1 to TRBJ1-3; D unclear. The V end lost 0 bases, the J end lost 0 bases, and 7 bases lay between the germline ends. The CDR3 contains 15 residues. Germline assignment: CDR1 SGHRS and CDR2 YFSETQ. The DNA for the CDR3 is TGCGCCAGCAGCTTGGATGCAGTCTCTGGAAACACCATATATTTT. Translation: CASSLDAVSGNTIYF.

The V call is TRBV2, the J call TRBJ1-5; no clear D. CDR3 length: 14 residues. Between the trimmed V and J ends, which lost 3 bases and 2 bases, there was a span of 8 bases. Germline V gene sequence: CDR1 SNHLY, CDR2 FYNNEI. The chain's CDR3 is CASSDTGRNQPQHF. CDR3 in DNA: TGTGCCAGCAGTGATACGGGTCGCAATCAGCCCCAGCATTTT.

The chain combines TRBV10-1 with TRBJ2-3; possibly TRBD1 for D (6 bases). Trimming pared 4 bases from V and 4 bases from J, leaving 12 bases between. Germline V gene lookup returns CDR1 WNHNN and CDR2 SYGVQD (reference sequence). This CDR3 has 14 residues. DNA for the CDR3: TGCGCCAGCAGTGTGAACAGGGCGGCAGATACGCAGTATTTT. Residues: CASSVNRAADTQYF.

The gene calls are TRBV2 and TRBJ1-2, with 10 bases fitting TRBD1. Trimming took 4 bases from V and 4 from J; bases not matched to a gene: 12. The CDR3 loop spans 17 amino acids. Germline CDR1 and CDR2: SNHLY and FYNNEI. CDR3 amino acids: CASSGGTGEFYRYGYTF. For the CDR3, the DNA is TGTGCCAGCAGTGGGGGGACAGGGGAATTCTATCGCTATGGCTACACCTTC.

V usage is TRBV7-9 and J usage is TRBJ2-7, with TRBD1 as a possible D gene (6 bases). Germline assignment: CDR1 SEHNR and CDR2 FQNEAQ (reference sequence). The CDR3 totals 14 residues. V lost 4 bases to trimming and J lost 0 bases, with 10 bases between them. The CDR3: CASSSSGHSYEQYF. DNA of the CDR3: TGTGCCAGCAGCTCATCGGGACACTCCTACGAGCAGTACTTC.